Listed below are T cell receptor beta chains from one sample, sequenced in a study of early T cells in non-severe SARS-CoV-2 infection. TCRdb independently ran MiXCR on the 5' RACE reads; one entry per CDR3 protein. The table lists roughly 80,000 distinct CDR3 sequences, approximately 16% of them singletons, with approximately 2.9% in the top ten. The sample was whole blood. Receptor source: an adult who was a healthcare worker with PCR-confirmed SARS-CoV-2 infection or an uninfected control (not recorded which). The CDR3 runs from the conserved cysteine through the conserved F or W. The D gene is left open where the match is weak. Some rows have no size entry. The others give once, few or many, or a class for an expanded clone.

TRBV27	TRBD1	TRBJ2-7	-	CASSLGQAFEQYF	TGTGCCAGCAGTTTGGGACAGGCGTTCGAGCAGTACTTC
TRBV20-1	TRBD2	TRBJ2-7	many	CSAPFGTSGTYEQYF	TGCAGTGCCCCCTTTGGGACTAGCGGGACCTACGAGCAGTACTTC
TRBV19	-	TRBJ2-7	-	CATSSVSYEQYF	TGTGCCACTAGCAGCGTGTCCTACGAGCAGTACTTC
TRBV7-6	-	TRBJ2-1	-	CASSYTPNGGREQFF	TGTGCCAGCAGCTATACGCCCAACGGGGGGCGGGAGCAGTTCTTC
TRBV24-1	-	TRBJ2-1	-	CATSDPRSYNEQFF	TGTGCCACCAGTGACCCCCGCTCCTACAATGAGCAGTTCTTC
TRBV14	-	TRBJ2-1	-	CASSHGADPYNEQFF	TGTGCCAGCAGCCACGGAGCGGACCCTTACAATGAGCAGTTCTTC
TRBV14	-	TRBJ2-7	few	CASSQGRGGAYEQYF	TGTGCCAGCAGCCAAGGAAGGGGCGGCGCCTACGAGCAGTACTTC
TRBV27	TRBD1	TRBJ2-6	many	CASSVIRDSSYSGANVLTF	TGTGCCAGCAGCGTGATAAGGGACAGCTCTTACTCTGGGGCCAACGTCCTGACTTTC
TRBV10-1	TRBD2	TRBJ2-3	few	CASSGTSVPDTQYF	TGCGCCAGCAGTGGGACTAGCGTCCCAGATACGCAGTATTTT
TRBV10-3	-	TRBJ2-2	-	CAISPTPLLGAGTGELFF	TGTGCCATCAGTCCTACCCCCCTACTAGGGGCGGGCACCGGGGAGCTGTTTTTT
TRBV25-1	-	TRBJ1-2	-	CASSEAGYGYTF	TGTGCCAGCAGTGAGGCGGGTTATGGCTACACCTTC